Listed here are 24 T cell receptor beta chains from one sample, sequenced in a study of T cell changes during pregnancy in multiple sclerosis. Sequenced by immunoSEQ multiplex PCR; TCRdb stores in-frame clones only, minus some. The repertoire holds roughly 93,000 clones, around 92% seen once, with approximately 2% in the top ten. Sample: peripheral blood, taken after pregnancy. Receptor source: a female donor with multiple sclerosis, enrolled in a pregnancy study.

The rearrangement uses TRBV6-5 and TRBJ2-7; 11 bases are a match to TRBD2. The CDR3 runs to 15 residues. V lost 4 bases to trimming and J lost 4 bases; unmatched junction nucleotides: 6. In germline, CDR1 is MNHEY, CDR2 SVGAGI. DNA for the CDR3: TGTGCCAGCAGTTTACGACTAGCGGGGATTTACGAGCAGTACTTC. Translated: CASSLRLAGIYEQYF.

This clone turned up a few times. V gene TRBV7-2 combines with J gene TRBJ1-1; D not resolved. Germline lookup yields CDR1 SGHTA and CDR2 FQGNSA. The V end was cut by 4 bases, the J end by 0 bases, with 9 bases between. This CDR3 contains 14 residues. CDR3 in DNA: TGTGCCAGCAGCTCTCCGGGGATGAACACTGAAGCTTTCTTT. The encoded protein is CASSSPGMNTEAFF. Looking up the rest from reference TRBV7-2 and TRBJ1-1 gives the full variable domain: GAGVSQSPSNKVTEKGKDVELRCDPISGHTALYWYRQSLGQGLEFLIYFQGNSAPDKSGLPSDRFSAERTGGSVSTLTIQRTQQEDSAVYLCASSSPGMNTEAFFGQGTRLTVV.

V and J are TRBV7-2 and TRBJ2-7; tentative D call: TRBD2 (6 bases). This CDR3 has 13 amino acids. Germline-derived CDR1 and CDR2 are SGHTA and FQGNSA. The V and J ends lost 6 bases and 6 bases respectively, with 15 bases between them. CDR3 in amino acids: CASRIPAGTEQYF. In DNA, the CDR3 is TGTGCCAGCAGGATCCCGGCGGGAACCGAGCAGTACTTC.

The V and J genes are TRBV2 and TRBJ1-4, with D tentatively TRBD1 (6 bases). The length of the CDR3 is 14 residues. Trimming took 5 bases from V and 6 from J, leaving 13 bases between them. Germline CDR1 and CDR2: SNHLY and FYNNEI. This CDR3 reads CASSTGNSYEKLFF. CDR3 DNA sequence: TGTGCCAGCAGTACAGGGAATAGTTATGAAAAACTGTTTTTT.

The chain links TRBV5-1 to TRBJ1-3; D ambiguous. The germline V and J ends were trimmed by 4 bases and 0 bases, with 11 bases remaining between them. Looked up from germline, CDR1 is SGHRS and CDR2 is YFSETQ. The CDR3 contains 15 residues. The CDR3 sequence is CASSLGESSGNTIYF. CDR3 in DNA: TGCGCCAGCAGCCTCGGAGAGAGCTCTGGAAACACCATATATTTT.

In DNA, the CDR3 is TGCGCCAGCAGCTTGGGACAGAACTATGGCTACACCTTC. Protein sequence: CASSLGQNYGYTF. The V gene is TRBV5-1, the J gene TRBJ1-2, with D perhaps matching TRBD1 (5 bases). Trimming shortened V by 0 bases and J by 2 bases, and 5 bases separated the two germline ends. Germline CDR1 is SGHRS and CDR2 is YFSETQ. The CDR3 runs 13 residues.

V and J are TRBV25-1 and TRBJ2-7; D perhaps matches TRBD2 (6 bases). Germline CDR1 reads MGHDK; CDR2 reads SYGVNS. V was trimmed by 1 base and J by 2 bases, leaving 15 bases between them. CDR3 length: 16 amino acids. Here the CDR3 DNA reads TGTGCCAGCAGTGAATCTTTCGGGACTCCCCCCTACGAGCAGTACTTC. Translating it yields CASSESFGTPPYEQYF.

This chain links TRBV30 with TRBJ1-2, with D uncertain. Germline assignment: CDR1 GTSNPN and CDR2 SVGIG (reference sequence). V gave up 3 bases and J gave up 5 bases, with 10 bases separating them. The length of the CDR3 is 12 residues. CDR3 amino acids: CAWSLSGYGYTF. DNA for the CDR3: TGTGCCTGGAGCCTCTCGGGGTATGGCTACACCTTC.

The J gene is TRBJ2-5, the V gene TRBV6-6; no clear D. The CDR3 contains 15 residues. Per germline, CDR1 MNHNY and CDR2 SVGAGI (reference sequence). Trimming left V 4 bases short and J 1 base short, with 13 bases between. CDR3 nucleotides: TGTGCCAGCAGTTCCCGTGGGCGTGGCCAAGAGACCCAGTACTTC. This translates into CASSSRGRGQETQYF.

V gene TRBV7-9 combines with J gene TRBJ2-7, with 8 bases aligning to TRBD2. This CDR3 has 14 amino acids. Per germline, CDR1 SEHNR and CDR2 FQNEAQ (reference sequence). The V and J ends lost 7 bases and 5 bases, in that order; junction bases with no gene match: 10. The CDR3 nucleotides are TGTGCCAGCACCGGGGGGGCCACGTCGGACGAGCAGTACTTC. Translated: CASTGGATSDEQYF.

This chain joins TRBV4-3 and TRBJ1-2; 9 nucleotides line up with TRBD1. V lost 1 base, J lost 5 bases, and 11 bases stayed unmatched. The germline V gene encodes CDR1 LGHNA and CDR2 YSLEER. The CDR3 extends over 17 amino acids. The CDR3 DNA is TGCGCCAGCAGCCAAGCCCAAGGTAGACAGGGGGATTATGGCTACACCTTC. Protein: CASSQAQGRQGDYGYTF.

This clone was seen once. The rearrangement links TRBV29-1 to TRBJ1-1; 8 bases are shared with TRBD1. The length of the CDR3 is 12 residues. With 8 bases clipped from V and 1 base from J, the junction kept 3 bases outside the gene matches. The germline V gene has CDR1 SQVTM and CDR2 ANQGSEA. CDR3 sequence: CSFGQGNTEAFF. The CDR3 DNA reads TGCAGCTTTGGACAGGGGAACACTGAAGCTTTCTTT.

J is TRBJ1-1 and V is TRBV27; the D is unclear. The CDR3 is 14 residues long. Germline loops: CDR1 MNHEY, CDR2 SMNVEV (reference sequence). Trimming cost V 3 bases and J 0 bases, with 8 bases left between them. The CDR3 loop reads CASSLAAMNTEAFF. The CDR3 coding sequence is TGTGCCAGCAGTTTGGCAGCGATGAACACTGAAGCTTTCTTT.

The chain recombines TRBV12-5 with TRBJ1-1, with D maybe TRBD1 (6 bases). The germline gives CDR1 LGHNT, CDR2 FRNRAP. V lost 0 bases and J lost 6, with 11 bases in between. This CDR3 has 14 amino acids. CDR3 nucleotide sequence: TGTGCTAGTGGTTTGGTACTAGAGGGGGCTGAAGCTTTCTTT. It translates to CASGLVLEGAEAFF. The full variable domain, completed using reference TRBV12-5 and TRBJ1-1, is DARVTQTPRHKVTEMGQEVTMRCQPILGHNTVFWYRQTMMQGLELLAYFRNRAPLDDSGMPKDRFSAEMPDATLATLKIQPSEPRDSAVYFCASGLVLEGAEAFFGQGTRLTVV.

Notes on this clone: Different DNA sequences within this sample yield the same CDR3. V is TRBV6-5 and J is TRBJ1-2, with 8 nucleotides matching TRBD1. Germline-derived CDR1 and CDR2 are MNHEY and SVGAGI. Losses at the gene ends were 6 bases for V and 5 bases for J; bases not matched to a gene: 8. The CDR3 has 14 residues. The DNA for the CDR3 is TGTGCCAGCAGGTCCGGACAGGGAAGATATGGCTACACCTTC. Protein product: CASRSGQGRYGYTF.

This chain uses TRBV18 with TRBJ2-7; 8 bases line up with TRBD2. With 2 bases clipped from V and 0 bases from J, the junction kept 3 bases outside the gene matches. The germline V gene encodes CDR1 KGHSH and CDR2 LQKENI. This CDR3 has 15 amino acids. The CDR3 loop is CASSPAGGPSYEQYF. CDR3 DNA: TGTGCCAGCTCACCAGCGGGAGGTCCCTCCTACGAGCAGTACTTC.

The chain combines TRBV19 with TRBJ2-7, with D possibly matching TRBD1 (5 bases). From germline, CDR1 is LNHDA and CDR2 SQIVND (reference sequence). The CDR3 has 12 amino acids. V lost 5 bases and J lost 3, with 8 bases in between. CDR3 sequence: CASSQGDYEQYF. DNA for the CDR3: TGTGCCAGTAGTCAGGGTGACTACGAGCAGTACTTC.

V usage is TRBV6-4 and J usage is TRBJ2-1; tentative D call: TRBD2 (5 bases). V was pared by 5 bases and J by 7 bases, with 12 bases between. The CDR3 extends over 13 amino acids. Per germline, CDR1 MRHNA and CDR2 SNTAGT. CDR3 in DNA: TGTGCCAGCAGTCTCCTCCCGGGGAATGAGCAGTTCTTC. Encoded protein: CASSLLPGNEQFF.

This clone appeared a single time. The rearrangement joins TRBV4-3 to TRBJ2-5; 8 bases fit TRBD2. The CDR3 sequence is 15 residues long. Per the germline V gene, CDR1 is LGHNA and CDR2 is YSLEER. V lost 3 bases to trimming and J lost 2 bases; unmatched junction nucleotides: 5. In nucleotides, the CDR3 is TGCGCCAGCAGCCAGAACAGCGGGGGACAAGAGACCCAGTACTTC. This gives the protein CASSQNSGGQETQYF.

The V gene is TRBV6-5, the J gene TRBJ1-1; TRBD1 agrees at 8 bases. The V and J ends lost 3 bases and 6 bases, in that order; junction bases with no gene match: 12. The CDR3 consists of 16 residues. Germline V gene sequence: CDR1 MNHEY, CDR2 SVGAGI. The CDR3 here is CASSYSAYGQGSEAFF. CDR3 coding DNA: TGTGCCAGCAGTTATTCCGCATACGGACAGGGCTCTGAAGCTTTCTTT.

The chain has TRBV28 and TRBJ1-2; TRBD1 aligns across 10 bases. V was clipped by 3 bases and J by 8 bases; unmatched bases: 9. CDR1 and CDR2 (germline): MDHEN, SYDVKM. The CDR3 runs 15 residues. CDR3 coding DNA: TGTGCCAGCAGTTTGACCGGGACAGGGGATGGGGGCTACACCTTC. Its translation: CASSLTGTGDGGYTF.

This clone showed up just once. CDR3 sequence (DNA): TGTGCCAGCAGCCAAGGTAATAGCGGGACCTCCTCCTACGAGCAGTACTTC. This sequence encodes CASSQGNSGTSSYEQYF. The gene calls are TRBV4-2 and TRBJ2-7; the match to TRBD2 covers 8 bases. This CDR3 region has 17 residues. Looked up from germline, CDR1 is LGHNA and CDR2 is YNFKEQ. J lost 0 bases, V lost 1 base, and 8 bases had no gene match.

The chain combines TRBV19 with TRBJ1-6, with 8 bases identical to TRBD1. CDR1 is LNHDA, CDR2 SQIVND, per germline (reference sequence). The CDR3 totals 14 residues. The J segment lost 10 bases and the V segment lost 9 bases, leaving 11 bases of the junction unmatched. The CDR3 DNA sequence: TGTGCCAGCAGAACCGGGACAGGTGAATCACCCCTCCACTTT. Protein: CASRTGTGESPLHF.

In its sample, this clone was seen a few times. The rearrangement joins TRBV14 to TRBJ2-1; 16 nucleotides agree with TRBD2. Germline trimming cut 1 base from V and 12 bases from J; bases unmatched to any gene: 9. Germline V gene sequence: CDR1 SGHDN, CDR2 FVKESK. The CDR3 is made up of 17 amino acids. The CDR3 loop is CASSQAGTSGRGRGQFF. CDR3 bases: TGTGCCAGCAGCCAAGCCGGGACTAGCGGGAGGGGCAGGGGGCAGTTCTTC.